Below, one TCR beta chain is given with its context. The data were obtained in a study of blood T cell repertoires in COVID-19. The overall study: Sites across the United States, Italy and Spain contributed samples from acute and convalescent COVID-19. In each case, the material was cDNA or gDNA derived from T cells, B-cell-depleted T cells, or PBMCs.

CDR1 SGDLS and CDR2 YYNGEE come from the germline V gene. CDR3 length: 15 residues. V gave up 3 bases and J gave up 3 bases, with 13 bases separating them. The authors' processing: Amplifying reference gene primers gave estimates of nucleated cell counts. This table comes from immunoSEQ multiplex PCR, and its TCRdb copy is limited to in-frame clones, with some not included. V and J calls and clone size are as listed in that table; D and trimming were resolved from the DNA. The top ten hold roughly 2.2% of the sample, which has 90,000 to 150,000 clones, 80% to 90% seen once. V and J are TRBV9 and TRBJ1-5; tentatively, D is TRBD1 (6 bases). Source material: peripheral blood. The receptor was isolated from a woman in her forties or fifties with acute or convalescent COVID-19. DNA for the CDR3: TGTGCCAGCAGCGCAGGAGGGGGGGACAATCAGCCCCAGCATTTT. The encoded protein is CASSAGGGDNQPQHF. Based on the CDR3 plus reference TRBV9 and TRBJ1-5, the full variable domain is DSGVTQTPKHLITATGQRVTLRCSPRSGDLSVYWYQQSLDQGLQFLIQYYNGEERAKGNILERFSAQQFPDLHSELNLSSLELGDSALYFCASSAGGGDNQPQHFGDGTRLSIL.